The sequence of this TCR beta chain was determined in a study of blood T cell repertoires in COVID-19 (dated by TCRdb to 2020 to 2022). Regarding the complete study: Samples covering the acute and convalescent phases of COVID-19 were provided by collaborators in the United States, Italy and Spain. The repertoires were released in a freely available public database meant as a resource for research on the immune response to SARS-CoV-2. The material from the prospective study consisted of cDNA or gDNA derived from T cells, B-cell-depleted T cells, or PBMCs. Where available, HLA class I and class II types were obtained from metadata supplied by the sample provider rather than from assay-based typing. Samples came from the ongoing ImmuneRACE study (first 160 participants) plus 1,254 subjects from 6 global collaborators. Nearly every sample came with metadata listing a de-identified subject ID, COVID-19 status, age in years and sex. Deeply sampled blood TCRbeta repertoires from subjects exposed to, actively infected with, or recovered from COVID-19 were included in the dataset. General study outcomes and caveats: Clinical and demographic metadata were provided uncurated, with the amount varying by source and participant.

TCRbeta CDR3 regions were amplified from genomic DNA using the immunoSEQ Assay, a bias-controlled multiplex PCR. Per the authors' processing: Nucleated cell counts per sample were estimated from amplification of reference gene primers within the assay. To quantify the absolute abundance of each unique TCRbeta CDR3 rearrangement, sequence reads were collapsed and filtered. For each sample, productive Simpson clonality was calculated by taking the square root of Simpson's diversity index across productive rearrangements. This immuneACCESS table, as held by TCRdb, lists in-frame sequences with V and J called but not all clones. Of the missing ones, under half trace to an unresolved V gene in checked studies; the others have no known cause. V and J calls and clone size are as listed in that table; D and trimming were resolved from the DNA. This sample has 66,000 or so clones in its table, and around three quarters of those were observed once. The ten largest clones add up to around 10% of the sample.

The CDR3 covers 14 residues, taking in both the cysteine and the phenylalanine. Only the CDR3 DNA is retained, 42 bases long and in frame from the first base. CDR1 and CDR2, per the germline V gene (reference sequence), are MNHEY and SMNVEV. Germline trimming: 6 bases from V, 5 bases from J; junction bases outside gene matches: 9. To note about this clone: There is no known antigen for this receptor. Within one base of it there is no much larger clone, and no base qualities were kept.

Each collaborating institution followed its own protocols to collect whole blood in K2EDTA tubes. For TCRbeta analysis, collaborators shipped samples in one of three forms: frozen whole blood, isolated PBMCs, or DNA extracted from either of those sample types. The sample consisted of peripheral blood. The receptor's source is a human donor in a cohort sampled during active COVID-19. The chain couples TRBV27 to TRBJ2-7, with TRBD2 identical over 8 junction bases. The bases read TGTGCCAGCAGAGTAACGGGAGGGCGGGACGAGCAGTACTTC. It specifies CASRVTGGRDEQYF.